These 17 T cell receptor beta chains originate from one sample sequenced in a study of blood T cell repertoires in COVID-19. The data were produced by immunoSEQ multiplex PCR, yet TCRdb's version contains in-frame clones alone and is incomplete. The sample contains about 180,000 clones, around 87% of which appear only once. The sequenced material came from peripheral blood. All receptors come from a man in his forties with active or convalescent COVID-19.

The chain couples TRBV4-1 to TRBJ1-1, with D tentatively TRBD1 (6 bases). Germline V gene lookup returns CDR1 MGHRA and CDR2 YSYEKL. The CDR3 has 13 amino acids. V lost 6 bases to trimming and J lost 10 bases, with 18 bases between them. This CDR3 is CASRPARQGTAFF. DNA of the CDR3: TGCGCCAGCAGGCCCGCCCGGCAGGGGACAGCTTTCTTT.

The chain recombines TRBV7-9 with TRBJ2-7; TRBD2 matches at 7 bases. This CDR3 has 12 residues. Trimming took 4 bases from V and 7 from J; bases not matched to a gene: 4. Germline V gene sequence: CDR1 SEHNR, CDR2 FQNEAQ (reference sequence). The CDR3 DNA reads TGTGCCAGCAGCTACTGGGGAGGGGAGCAGTACTTC. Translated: CASSYWGGEQYF.

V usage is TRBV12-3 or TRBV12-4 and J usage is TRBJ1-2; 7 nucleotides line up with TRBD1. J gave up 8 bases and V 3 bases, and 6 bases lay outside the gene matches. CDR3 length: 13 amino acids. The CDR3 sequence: CASSFRTGRGYTF. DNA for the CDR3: TGTGCCAGCAGTTTTAGGACAGGTCGAGGCTACACCTTC.

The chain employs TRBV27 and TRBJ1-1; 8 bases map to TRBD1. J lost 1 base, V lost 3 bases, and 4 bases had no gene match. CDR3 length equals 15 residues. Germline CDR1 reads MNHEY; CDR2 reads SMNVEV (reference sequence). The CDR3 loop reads CASSLAGGANTEAFF. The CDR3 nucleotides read TGTGCCAGCAGTTTGGCAGGGGGCGCGAACACTGAAGCTTTCTTT.

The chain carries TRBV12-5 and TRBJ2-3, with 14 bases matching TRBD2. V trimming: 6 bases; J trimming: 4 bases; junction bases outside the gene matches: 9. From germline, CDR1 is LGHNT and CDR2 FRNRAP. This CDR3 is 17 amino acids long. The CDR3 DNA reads TGTGCTAGTGGCCAAGGACTAGCGGGGGGCAGGGCAGATACGCAGTATTTT. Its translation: CASGQGLAGGRADTQYF.

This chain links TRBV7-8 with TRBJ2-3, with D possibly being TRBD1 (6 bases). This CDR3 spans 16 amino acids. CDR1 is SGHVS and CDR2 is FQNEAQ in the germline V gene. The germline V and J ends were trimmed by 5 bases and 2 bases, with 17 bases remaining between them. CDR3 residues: CASSPRRGQPTDTQYF. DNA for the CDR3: TGTGCCAGCAGCCCCCGGCGCGGACAGCCCACAGATACGCAGTATTTT.

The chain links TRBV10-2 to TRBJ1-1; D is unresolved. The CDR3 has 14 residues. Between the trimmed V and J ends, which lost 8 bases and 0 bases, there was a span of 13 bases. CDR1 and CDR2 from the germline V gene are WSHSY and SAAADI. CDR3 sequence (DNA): TGCGCCAGCCGGTTCACCACCATGAACACTGAAGCTTTCTTT. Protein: CASRFTTMNTEAFF.

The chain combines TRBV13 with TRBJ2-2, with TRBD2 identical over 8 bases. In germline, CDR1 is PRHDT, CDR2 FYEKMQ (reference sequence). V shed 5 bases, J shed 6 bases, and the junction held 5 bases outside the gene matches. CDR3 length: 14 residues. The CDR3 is CASSPYSGAGELFF. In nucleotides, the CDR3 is TGTGCCAGCAGCCCGTATAGCGGGGCCGGGGAGCTGTTTTTT.

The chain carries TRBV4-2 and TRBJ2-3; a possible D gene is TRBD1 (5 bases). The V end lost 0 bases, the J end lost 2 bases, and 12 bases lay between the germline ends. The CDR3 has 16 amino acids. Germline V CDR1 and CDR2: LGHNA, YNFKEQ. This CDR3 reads CASSQDVRQFTDTQYF. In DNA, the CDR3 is TGTGCCAGCAGCCAAGATGTCCGACAGTTCACAGATACGCAGTATTTT.

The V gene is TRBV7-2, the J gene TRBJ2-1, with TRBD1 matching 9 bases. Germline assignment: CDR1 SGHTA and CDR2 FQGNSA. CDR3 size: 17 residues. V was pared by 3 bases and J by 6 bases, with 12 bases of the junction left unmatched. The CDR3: CASSFFRTGTGLNEQFF. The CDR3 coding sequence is TGTGCCAGCAGCTTCTTTCGTACCGGGACAGGGCTCAATGAGCAGTTCTTC. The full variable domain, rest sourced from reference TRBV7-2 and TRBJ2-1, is GAGVSQSPSNKVTEKGKDVELRCDPISGHTALYWYRQSLGQGLEFLIYFQGNSAPDKSGLPSDRFSAERTGGSVSTLTIQRTQQEDSAVYLCASSFFRTGTGLNEQFFGPGTRLTVL.

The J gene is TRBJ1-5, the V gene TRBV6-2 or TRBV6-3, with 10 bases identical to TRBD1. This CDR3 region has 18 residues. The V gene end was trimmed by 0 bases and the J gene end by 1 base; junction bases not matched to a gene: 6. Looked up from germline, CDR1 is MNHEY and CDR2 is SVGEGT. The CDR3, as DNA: TGTGCCAGCAGTTACTCGAGACAGGGGGCGTTAAGCAATCAGCCCCAGCATTTT. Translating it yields CASSYSRQGALSNQPQHF.

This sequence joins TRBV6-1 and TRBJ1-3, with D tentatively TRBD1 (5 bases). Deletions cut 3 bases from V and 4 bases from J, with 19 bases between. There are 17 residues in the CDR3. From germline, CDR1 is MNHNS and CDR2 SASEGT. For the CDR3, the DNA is TGTGCCAGCAGTGACCACTACAGGTCGGGGGGAGGAAACACCATATATTTT. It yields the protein CASSDHYRSGGGNTIYF.

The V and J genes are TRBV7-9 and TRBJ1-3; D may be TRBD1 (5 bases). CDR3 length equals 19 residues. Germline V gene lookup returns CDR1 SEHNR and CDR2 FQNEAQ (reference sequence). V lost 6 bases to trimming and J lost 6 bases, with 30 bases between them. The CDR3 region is CASRKSLWRTEGLENTIYF. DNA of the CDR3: TGTGCCAGCAGGAAAAGTTTGTGGAGGACGGAGGGGTTGGAAAACACCATATATTTT.

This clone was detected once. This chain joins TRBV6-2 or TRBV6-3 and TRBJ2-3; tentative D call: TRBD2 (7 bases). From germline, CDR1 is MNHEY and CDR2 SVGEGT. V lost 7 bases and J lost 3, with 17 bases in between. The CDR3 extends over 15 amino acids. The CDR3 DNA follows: TGTGCCAGCACCCCGGGCGGGGGACAAACAGATACGCAGTATTTT. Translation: CASTPGGGQTDTQYF.

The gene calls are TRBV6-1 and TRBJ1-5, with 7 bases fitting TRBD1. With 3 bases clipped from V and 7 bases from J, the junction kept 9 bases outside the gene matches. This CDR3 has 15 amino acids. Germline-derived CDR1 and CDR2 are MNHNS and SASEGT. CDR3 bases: TGTGCCAGCAGTGACCAAGGGGGCGGACGGCAGCCCCAGCATTTT. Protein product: CASSDQGGGRQPQHF.

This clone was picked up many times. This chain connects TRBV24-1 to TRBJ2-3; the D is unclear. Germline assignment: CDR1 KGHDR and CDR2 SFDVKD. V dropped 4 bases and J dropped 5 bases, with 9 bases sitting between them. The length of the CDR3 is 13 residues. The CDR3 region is CATSDPSIDTQYF. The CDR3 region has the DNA TGTGCCACCAGTGACCCTAGTATAGATACGCAGTATTTT.

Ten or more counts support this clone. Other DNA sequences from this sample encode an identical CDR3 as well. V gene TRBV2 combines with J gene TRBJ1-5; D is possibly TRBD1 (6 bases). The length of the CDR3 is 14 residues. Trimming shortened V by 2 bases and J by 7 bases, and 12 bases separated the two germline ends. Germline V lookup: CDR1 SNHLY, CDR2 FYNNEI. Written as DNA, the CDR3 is TGTGCCAGCAGTGAACTCGGGGGGCAACAGCCCCAGCATTTT. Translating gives CASSELGGQQPQHF.